This entry describes one T cell receptor beta chain. As originally analysed: From reference gene primer amplification, estimates of nucleated cell counts were derived. Some clones are missing from TCRdb's copy, which holds only in-frame ones; the method was immunoSEQ multiplex PCR. V and J calls and clone size are as listed in that table; D and trimming were resolved from the DNA. The table includes 350,000 to 450,000 clones, approximately 90% detected once. The record originates from a study of blood T cell repertoires in COVID-19. For the study at large: The origin of the acute and convalescent COVID-19 samples was the United States, Italy and Spain. Sources were T cells, B-cell-depleted T cells, or PBMCs; the material itself was cDNA or gDNA.

V lost 0 bases, J lost 4 bases, and 15 bases lay in between. Germline values: CDR1 LGHNA, CDR2 YSLEER. The CDR3 runs to 16 residues. Sequenced input: peripheral blood. This chain connects TRBV4-3 to TRBJ1-2, with a tentative D call TRBD1 (5 bases). This sequence was found in a woman aged 40 to 55 with COVID-19, enrolled during active disease. CDR3 amino acids: CASSQDQRGVGYGYTF. For the CDR3, the DNA is TGCGCCAGCAGCCAAGATCAGCGGGGGGTGGGCTATGGCTACACCTTC.